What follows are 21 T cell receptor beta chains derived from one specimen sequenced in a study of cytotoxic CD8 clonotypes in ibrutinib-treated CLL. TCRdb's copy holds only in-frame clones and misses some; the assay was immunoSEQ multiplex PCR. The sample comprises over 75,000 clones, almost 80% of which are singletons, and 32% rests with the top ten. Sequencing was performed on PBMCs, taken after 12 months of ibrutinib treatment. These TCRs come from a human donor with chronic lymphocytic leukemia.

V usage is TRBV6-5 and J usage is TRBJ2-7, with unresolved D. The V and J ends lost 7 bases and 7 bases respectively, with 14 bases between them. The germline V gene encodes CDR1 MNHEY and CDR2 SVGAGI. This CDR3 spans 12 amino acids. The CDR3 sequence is CASTGWTGEQYF. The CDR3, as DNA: TGTGCCAGCACGGGTTGGACCGGGGAGCAGTACTTC.

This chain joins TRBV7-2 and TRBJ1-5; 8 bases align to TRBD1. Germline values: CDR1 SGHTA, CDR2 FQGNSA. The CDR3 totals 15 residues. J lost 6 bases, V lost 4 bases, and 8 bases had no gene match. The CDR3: CASSSRTGWGQPQHF. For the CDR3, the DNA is TGTGCCAGCAGCTCCCGGACAGGGTGGGGTCAGCCCCAGCATTTT.

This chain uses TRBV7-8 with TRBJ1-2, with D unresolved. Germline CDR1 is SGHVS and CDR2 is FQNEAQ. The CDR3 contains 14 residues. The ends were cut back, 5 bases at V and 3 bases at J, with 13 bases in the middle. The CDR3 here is CASSPGGFHYGYTF. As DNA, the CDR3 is TGTGCCAGCAGCCCGGGAGGATTCCACTATGGCTACACCTTC.

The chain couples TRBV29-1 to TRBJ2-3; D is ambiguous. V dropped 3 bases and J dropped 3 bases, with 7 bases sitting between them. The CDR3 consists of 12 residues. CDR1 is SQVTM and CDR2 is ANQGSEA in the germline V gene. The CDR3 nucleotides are TGCAGCGTTGACGCTACAACAGATACGCAGTATTTT. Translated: CSVDATTDTQYF.

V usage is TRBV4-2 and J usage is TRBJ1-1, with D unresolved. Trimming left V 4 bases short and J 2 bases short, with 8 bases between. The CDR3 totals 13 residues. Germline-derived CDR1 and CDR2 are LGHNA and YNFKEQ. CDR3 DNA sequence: TGTGCCAGCAGCCTACGGGGAAACACTGAAGCTTTCTTT. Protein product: CASSLRGNTEAFF.

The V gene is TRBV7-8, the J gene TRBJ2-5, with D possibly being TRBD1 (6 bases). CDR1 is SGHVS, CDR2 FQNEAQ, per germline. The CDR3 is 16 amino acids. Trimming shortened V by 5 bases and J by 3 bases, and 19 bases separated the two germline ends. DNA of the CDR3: TGTGCCAGCAGCCAGGGGAGCCAGACCTCAAAAGAGACCCAGTACTTC. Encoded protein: CASSQGSQTSKETQYF.

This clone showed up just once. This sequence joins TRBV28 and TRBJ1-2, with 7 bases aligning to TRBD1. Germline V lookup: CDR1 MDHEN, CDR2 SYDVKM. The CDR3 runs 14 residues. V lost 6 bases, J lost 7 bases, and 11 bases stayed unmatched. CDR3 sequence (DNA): TGTGCCAGCAGAGTGACAGGGAACGCGTTTGGCTACACCTTC. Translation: CASRVTGNAFGYTF.

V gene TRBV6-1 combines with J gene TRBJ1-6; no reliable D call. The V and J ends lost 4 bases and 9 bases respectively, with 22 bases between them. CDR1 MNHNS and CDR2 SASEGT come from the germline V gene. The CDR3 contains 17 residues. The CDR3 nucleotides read TGTGCCAGCAGTGCCCCTATAAAGATCACGTCGAGTTCACCCCTCCACTTT. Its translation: CASSAPIKITSSSPLHF.

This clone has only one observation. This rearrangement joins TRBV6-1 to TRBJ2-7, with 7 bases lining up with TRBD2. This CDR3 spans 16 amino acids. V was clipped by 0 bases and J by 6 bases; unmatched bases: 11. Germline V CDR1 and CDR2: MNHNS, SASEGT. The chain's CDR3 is CASSEALSGAGIEQYF. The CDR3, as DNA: TGTGCCAGCAGTGAAGCGCTATCAGGAGCGGGGATCGAGCAGTACTTC.

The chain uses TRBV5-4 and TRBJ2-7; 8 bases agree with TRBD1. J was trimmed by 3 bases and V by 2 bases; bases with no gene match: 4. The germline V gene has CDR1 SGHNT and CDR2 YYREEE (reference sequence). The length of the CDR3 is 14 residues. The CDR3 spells CASSFDRGVYEQYF. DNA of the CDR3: TGTGCCAGCAGCTTTGACAGGGGAGTCTACGAGCAGTACTTC.

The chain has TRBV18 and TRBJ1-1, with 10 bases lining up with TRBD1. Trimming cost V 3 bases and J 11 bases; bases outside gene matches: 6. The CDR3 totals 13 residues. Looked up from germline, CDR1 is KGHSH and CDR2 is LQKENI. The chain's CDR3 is CASSPQDRGLAFF. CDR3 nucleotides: TGTGCCAGCTCACCTCAAGACAGGGGGCTGGCTTTCTTT.

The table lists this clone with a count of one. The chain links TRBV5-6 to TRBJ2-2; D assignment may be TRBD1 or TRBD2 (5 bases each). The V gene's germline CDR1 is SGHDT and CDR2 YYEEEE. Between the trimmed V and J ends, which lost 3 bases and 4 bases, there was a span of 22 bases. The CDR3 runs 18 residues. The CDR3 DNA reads TGTGCCAGCAGCTCGAAGTACGGGACGAACGACCTCACCGGGGAGCTGTTTTTT. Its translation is CASSSKYGTNDLTGELFF.

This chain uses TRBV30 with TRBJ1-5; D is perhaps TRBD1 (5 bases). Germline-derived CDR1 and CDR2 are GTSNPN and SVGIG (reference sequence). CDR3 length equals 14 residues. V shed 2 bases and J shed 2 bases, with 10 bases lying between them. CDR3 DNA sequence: TGTGCCTGGAGTTCGGCGGGGGGCAATCAGCCCCAGCATTTT. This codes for CAWSSAGGNQPQHF.

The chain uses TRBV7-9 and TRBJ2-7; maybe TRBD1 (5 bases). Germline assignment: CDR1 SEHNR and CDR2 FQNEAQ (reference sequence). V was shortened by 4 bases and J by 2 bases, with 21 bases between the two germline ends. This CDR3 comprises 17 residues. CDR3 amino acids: CASSSLEGAPTPYEQYF. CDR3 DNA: TGTGCCAGCAGCTCCCTTGAAGGGGCCCCTACCCCCTACGAGCAGTACTTC.

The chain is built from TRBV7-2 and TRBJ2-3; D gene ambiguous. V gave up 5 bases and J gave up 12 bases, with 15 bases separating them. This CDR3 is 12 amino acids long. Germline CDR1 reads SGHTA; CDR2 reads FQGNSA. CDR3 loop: CASSPYAEFQYF. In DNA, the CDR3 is TGTGCCAGCAGCCCATATGCAGAATTCCAGTATTTT.

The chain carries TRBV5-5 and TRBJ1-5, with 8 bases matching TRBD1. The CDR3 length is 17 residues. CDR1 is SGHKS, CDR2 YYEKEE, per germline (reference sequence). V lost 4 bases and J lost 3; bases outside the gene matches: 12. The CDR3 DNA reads TGTGCCAGCAGCCCATATCCGGGACAGGAGGCCAATCAGCCCCAGCATTTT. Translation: CASSPYPGQEANQPQHF.

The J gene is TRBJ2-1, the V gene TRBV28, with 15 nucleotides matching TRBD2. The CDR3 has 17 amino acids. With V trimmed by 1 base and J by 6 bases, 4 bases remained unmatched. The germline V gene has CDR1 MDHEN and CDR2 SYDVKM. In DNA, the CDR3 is TGTGCCAGCAGTTTATTCCGGACTAGCGGGGGGGCCAATGAGCAGTTCTTC. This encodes CASSLFRTSGGANEQFF.

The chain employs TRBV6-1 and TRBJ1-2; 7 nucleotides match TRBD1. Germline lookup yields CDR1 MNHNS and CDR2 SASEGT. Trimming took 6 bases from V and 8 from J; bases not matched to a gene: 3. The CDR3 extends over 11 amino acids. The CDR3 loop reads CASSTGQGYTF. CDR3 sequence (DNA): TGTGCCAGCAGCACGGGACAGGGCTACACCTTC.

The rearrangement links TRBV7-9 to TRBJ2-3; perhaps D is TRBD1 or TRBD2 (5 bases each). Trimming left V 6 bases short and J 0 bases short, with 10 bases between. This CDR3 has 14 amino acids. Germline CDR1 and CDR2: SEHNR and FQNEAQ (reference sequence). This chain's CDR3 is CASSRDPSTDTQYF. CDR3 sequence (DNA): TGTGCCAGCAGTCGGGACCCCAGCACAGATACGCAGTATTTT.

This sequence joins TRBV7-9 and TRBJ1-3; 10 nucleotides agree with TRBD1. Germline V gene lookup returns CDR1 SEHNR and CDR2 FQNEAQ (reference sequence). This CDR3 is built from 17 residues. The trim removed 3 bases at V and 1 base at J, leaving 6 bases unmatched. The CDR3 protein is CASSLGTGAISGNTIYF. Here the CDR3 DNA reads TGTGCCAGCAGCTTGGGGACAGGGGCGATTTCTGGAAACACCATATATTTT.

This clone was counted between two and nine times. CDR3 in amino acids: CASSSLNRGLGNQPQHF. The CDR3 bases are TGTGCCAGTAGTTCTCTGAACAGGGGATTGGGCAATCAGCCCCAGCATTTT. V is TRBV19 and J is TRBJ1-5, with 7 bases matching TRBD1. After removal of 5 bases from V and 2 bases from J, the junction contained 12 bases not matched to a gene. Per the germline V gene, CDR1 is LNHDA and CDR2 is SQIVND (reference sequence). The CDR3 has 17 amino acids. The full variable domain, with the rest looked up from reference TRBV19 and TRBJ1-5, is DGGITQSPKYLFRKEGQNVTLSCEQNLNHDAMYWYRQDPGQGLRLIYYSQIVNDFQKGDIAEGYSVSREKKESFPLTVTSAQKNPTAFYLCASSSLNRGLGNQPQHFGDGTRLSIL.